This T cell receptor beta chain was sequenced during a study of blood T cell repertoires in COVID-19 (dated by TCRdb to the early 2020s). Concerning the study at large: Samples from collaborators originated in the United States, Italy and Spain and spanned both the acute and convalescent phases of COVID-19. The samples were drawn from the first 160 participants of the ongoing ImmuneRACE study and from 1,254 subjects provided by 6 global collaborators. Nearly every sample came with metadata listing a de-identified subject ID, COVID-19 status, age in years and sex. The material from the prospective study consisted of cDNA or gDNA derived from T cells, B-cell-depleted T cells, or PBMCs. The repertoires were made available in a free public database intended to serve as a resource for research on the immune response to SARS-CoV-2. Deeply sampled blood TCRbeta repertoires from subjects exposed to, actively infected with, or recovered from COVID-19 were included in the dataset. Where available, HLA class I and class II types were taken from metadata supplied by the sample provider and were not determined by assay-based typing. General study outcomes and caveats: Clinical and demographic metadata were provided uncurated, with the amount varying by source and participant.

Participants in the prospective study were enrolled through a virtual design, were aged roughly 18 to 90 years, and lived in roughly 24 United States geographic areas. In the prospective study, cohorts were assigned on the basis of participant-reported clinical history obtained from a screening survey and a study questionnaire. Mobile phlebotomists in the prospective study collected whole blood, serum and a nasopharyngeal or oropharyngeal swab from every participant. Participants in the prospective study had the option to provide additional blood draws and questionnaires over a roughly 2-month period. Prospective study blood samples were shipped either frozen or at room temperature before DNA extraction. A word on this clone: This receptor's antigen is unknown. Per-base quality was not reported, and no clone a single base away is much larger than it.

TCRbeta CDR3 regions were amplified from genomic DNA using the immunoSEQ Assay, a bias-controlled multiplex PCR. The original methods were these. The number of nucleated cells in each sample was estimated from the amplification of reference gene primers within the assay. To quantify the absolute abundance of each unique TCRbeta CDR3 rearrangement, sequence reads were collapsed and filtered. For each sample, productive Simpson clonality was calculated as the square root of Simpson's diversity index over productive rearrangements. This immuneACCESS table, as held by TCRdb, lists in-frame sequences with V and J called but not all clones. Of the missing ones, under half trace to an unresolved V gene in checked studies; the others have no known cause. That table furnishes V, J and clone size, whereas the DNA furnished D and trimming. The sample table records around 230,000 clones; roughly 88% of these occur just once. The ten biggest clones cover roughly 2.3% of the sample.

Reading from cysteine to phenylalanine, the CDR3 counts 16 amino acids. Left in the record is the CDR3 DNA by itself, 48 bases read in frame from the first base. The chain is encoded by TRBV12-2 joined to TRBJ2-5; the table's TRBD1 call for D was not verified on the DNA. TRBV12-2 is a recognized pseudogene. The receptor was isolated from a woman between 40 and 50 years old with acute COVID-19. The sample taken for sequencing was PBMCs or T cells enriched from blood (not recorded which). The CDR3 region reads CAPATMVTKPPETQYF. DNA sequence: TGTGCACCCGCTACGATGGTGACAAAGCCCCCGGAGACCCAGTACTTC.